This T cell receptor (beta chain) originates from a study of T-cell reconstitution after alpha-beta-depleted transplantation in children. This sample's TCRbeta library carried unique molecular identifier barcodes. TCRdb redid the calling of the PCR reads with MiXCR, one entry per CDR3 protein. The sample has about 980,000 distinct CDR3 sequences, around 30% seen once. This CDR3 has 15 amino acids. The junction had 4 bases not matched to a gene; V was cut back by 1 base and J by 3 bases. The germline V gene encodes CDR1 MGHRA and CDR2 YSYEKL. General study points: Fresh T-cell production supplied most of the T-cell counts and diversity seen one year after transplant. Surviving recipient cells, namely T cells and thymic progenitors, were the source of high day-60 TCRbeta diversity in some patients.

This clonotype was observed many times. Its antigen is undetermined. Sequencing used PBMCs, mostly from graft donor cells, obtained 360 days after TCRalphabeta/CD19-depleted stem cell transplant. The TCR was taken from a boy under three years old who had a stem cell transplant for SCID, so the T cells may come from the graft donor. The V and J genes are TRBV4-1 and TRBJ2-3; 7 bases match TRBD2. The CDR3 loop is CASSQVQRGTDTQYF. The CDR3 nucleotides read TGCGCCAGCAGCCAAGTCCAGCGGGGAACAGATACGCAGTATTTT.